The present TCR beta chain was sequenced within a study of blood T cell repertoires in COVID-19. As for the study in general: Collection of acute and convalescent COVID-19 samples took place in the United States, Italy and Spain. PBMCs, B-cell-depleted T cells, or T cells provided the cDNA or gDNA that made up the material.

Enrolment of Seattle patients took place during active infection, and they were followed longitudinally. Germline V lookup: CDR1 MDHEN, CDR2 SYDVKM. The CDR3 extends over 15 amino acids. V lost 2 bases to trimming and J lost 2 bases, with 11 bases between them. Per the study methods: Amplification from reference gene primers served as the basis for estimated nucleated cell counts. Here immunoSEQ multiplex PCR was the method, and the copy in TCRdb shows in-frame clones only, minus some. Clonal size and the V and J genes are those of that table, whereas D and trimming came from the DNA. The sample carries roughly 75,000 clones, over 80% recorded once.

V is TRBV28 and J is TRBJ2-3; tentative D call: TRBD2 (6 bases). The source of this sequence is a man in his fifties or sixties with COVID-19, enrolled during active disease. The sequencing sample was made of peripheral blood. CDR3 DNA: TGTGCCAGCAGTTTACCCTTAGCGGCCACAGATACGCAGTATTTT. It yields the protein CASSLPLAATDTQYF.